These 5 T cell receptor beta chains originate from one sample sequenced in a study of T cells after yellow fever vaccination. Each CDR3 protein gets one entry after TCRdb re-called the 5' RACE reads with MiXCR. The table shows 150,000 to 200,000 distinct CDR3 sequences, with roughly 6.2% occurring only once. Sequenced here: CD4+ T cells sorted from PBMCs, sampled on the day of the first yellow fever vaccination. These receptors originate from a man aged 18 to 30 who received the YFV17D yellow fever vaccine.

This rearrangement joins TRBV5-5 to TRBJ1-5; no firm D call. Germline V gives CDR1 SGHKS, CDR2 YYEKEE (reference sequence). The CDR3 runs 14 residues. V lost 4 bases and J lost 6, with 14 bases in between. The CDR3 DNA reads as TGTGCCAGCAGCACCGGACTGGGTGGTCAGCCCCAGCATTTT. Amino acids: CASSTGLGGQPQHF.

The chain recombines TRBV7-8 with TRBJ2-5; 7 bases are a match to TRBD1. Germline assignment: CDR1 SGHVS and CDR2 FQNEAQ. The CDR3 contains 15 residues. V gave up 4 bases and J gave up 2 bases; unmatched junction bases: 7. In DNA form, the CDR3 reads TGTGCCAGCAGCTCCACCGGGACAGAACAAGAGACCCAGTACTTC. This encodes CASSSTGTEQETQYF.

In this sample, this clonotype turned up many times. The chain carries TRBV24-1 and TRBJ2-2; 9 nucleotides line up with TRBD2. CDR1 is KGHDR and CDR2 is SFDVKD in the germline V gene. The V and J ends lost 4 bases and 4 bases, in that order; junction bases with no gene match: 6. The CDR3 extends over 16 amino acids. The CDR3 loop reads CATSDSSGGLTGELFF. In DNA, the CDR3 is TGTGCCACCAGTGACTCCAGCGGGGGGCTCACCGGGGAGCTGTTTTTT.

This clonotype was counted many times. The chain employs TRBV7-2 and TRBJ2-1; D gene unclear. CDR3 length: 14 residues. Trimming removed 8 bases from V and 2 bases from J, with 13 bases in between. Germline V gene lookup returns CDR1 SGHTA and CDR2 FQGNSA. CDR3 in amino acids: CASLKAIAYNEQFF. The DNA for the CDR3 is TGTGCCAGCCTCAAGGCGATAGCCTACAATGAGCAGTTCTTC. The full variable domain, in which reference TRBV7-2 and TRBJ2-1 provide the parts outside the CDR3, is GAGVSQSPSNKVTEKGKDVELRCDPISGHTALYWYRQSLGQGLEFLIYFQGNSAPDKSGLPSDRFSAERTGGSVSTLTIQRTQQEDSAVYLCASLKAIAYNEQFFGPGTRLTVL.

This clonotype appeared many times. This chain links TRBV20-1 with TRBJ2-5; no firm D call. Germline V CDR1 and CDR2: DFQATT, SNEGSKA (reference sequence). This CDR3 region has 12 residues. The V and J ends lost 1 base and 2 bases respectively, with 5 bases between them. CDR3 DNA sequence: TGCAGTGCTAGAGCCCTACAAGAGACCCAGTACTTC. This translates into CSARALQETQYF.